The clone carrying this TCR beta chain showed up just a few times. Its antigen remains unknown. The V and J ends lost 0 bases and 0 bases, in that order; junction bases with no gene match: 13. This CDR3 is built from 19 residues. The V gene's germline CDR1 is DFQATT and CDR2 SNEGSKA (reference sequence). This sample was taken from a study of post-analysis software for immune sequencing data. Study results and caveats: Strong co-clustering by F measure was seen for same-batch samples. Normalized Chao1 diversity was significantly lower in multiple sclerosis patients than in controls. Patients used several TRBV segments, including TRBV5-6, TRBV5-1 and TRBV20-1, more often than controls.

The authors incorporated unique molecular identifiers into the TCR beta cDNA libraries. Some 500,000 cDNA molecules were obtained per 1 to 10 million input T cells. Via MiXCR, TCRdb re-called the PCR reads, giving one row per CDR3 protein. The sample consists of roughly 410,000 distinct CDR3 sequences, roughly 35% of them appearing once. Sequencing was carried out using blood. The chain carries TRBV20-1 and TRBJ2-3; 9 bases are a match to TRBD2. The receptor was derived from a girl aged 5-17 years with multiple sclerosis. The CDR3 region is CSARDRERGALISTDTQYF. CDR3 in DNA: TGCAGTGCTAGAGATCGTGAGCGGGGGGCCCTAATAAGCACAGATACGCAGTATTTT.